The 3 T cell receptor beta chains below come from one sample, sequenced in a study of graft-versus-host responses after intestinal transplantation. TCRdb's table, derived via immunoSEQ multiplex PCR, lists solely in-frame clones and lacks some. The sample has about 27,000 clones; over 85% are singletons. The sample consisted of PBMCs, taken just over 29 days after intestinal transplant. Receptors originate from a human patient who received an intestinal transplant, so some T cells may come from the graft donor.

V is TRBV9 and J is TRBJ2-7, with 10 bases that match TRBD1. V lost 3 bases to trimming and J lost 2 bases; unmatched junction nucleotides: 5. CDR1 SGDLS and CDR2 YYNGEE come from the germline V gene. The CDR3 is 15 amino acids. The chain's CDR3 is CASSAGTGETYEQYF. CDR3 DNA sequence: TGTGCCAGCAGCGCCGGGACAGGGGAGACCTACGAGCAGTACTTC. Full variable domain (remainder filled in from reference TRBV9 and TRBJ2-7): DSGVTQTPKHLITATGQRVTLRCSPRSGDLSVYWYQQSLDQGLQFLIQYYNGEERAKGNILERFSAQQFPDLHSELNLSSLELGDSALYFCASSAGTGETYEQYFGPGTRLTVT.

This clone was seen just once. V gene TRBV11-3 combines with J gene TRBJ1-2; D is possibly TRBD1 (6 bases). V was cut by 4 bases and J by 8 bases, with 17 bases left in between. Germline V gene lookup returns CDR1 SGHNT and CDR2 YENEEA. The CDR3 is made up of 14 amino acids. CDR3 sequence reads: CASSSRERGKGYTF. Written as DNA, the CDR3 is TGTGCCAGCAGCTCCCGGGAAAGGGGGAAAGGCTACACCTTC.

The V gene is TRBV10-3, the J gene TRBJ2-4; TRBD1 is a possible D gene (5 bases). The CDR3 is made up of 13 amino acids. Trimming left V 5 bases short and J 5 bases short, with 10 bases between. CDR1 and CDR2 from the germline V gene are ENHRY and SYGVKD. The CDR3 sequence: CAISSGSENIQYF. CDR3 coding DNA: TGTGCCATCAGTTCAGGGTCGGAAAACATTCAGTACTTC.